The 12 T cell receptor beta chains given below trace back to one sample, sequenced in a study of post-analysis software for immune sequencing data. Study conclusions and caveats: Included in a set of about five TRBV segments more frequent in patients than controls were TRBV5-6, TRBV5-1 and TRBV20-1.

The antigens for these receptors are not known. Included in the TCR beta cDNA libraries were unique molecular identifiers. TCRdb redid the calling of the PCR reads with MiXCR, one entry per CDR3 protein. Of roughly 700,000 distinct CDR3 sequences listed, roughly 29% are singletons. Sequencing was done on a sample of blood. Source of these receptors: a girl under 18 with multiple sclerosis.

The CDR3 region has the DNA TGTGCCATCAAAGGGTTAGACAGGTCTGGAACTGAAGCTTTCTTT. Its translation: CAIKGLDRSGTEAFF. The rearrangement uses TRBV10-3 and TRBJ1-1; D perhaps matches TRBD1 (6 bases). This CDR3 is 15 amino acids long. Germline CDR1 ENHRY, CDR2 SYGVKD. V shed 7 bases and J shed 5 bases, with 20 bases lying between them.

The chain is built from TRBV10-3 and TRBJ1-5; D perhaps matches TRBD1 (5 bases). The CDR3 covers 13 residues. With 6 bases removed from V and 9 bases from J, the gap between germline ends came to 15 bases. CDR1 ENHRY and CDR2 SYGVKD come from the germline V gene. CDR3 region: CAIRSGFEGPQHF. DNA of the CDR3: TGTGCCATCAGATCAGGGTTTGAAGGGCCCCAGCATTTT.

V and J are TRBV6-5 and TRBJ2-1; D assignment may be TRBD1 or TRBD2 (5 bases each). The J call may be mistaken, given a closer DNA end match to TRBJ2-7. Germline CDR1 reads MNHEY; CDR2 reads SVGAGI. The CDR3 is 14 residues long. CDR3 DNA: TGTGCCAGCAGTTACGAGACAGACTACAATGAGCAGTACTTC. Translating it yields CASSYETDYNEQYF.

The chain joins TRBV5-5 to TRBJ1-2; 8 positions agree with TRBD1. Germline CDR1 SGHKS, CDR2 YYEKEE (reference sequence). The J segment lost 4 bases and the V segment lost 4 bases, leaving 9 bases of the junction unmatched. This CDR3 is built from 15 residues. The chain's CDR3 is CASSDLRTGPYGYTF. CDR3 nucleotide sequence: TGTGCCAGCAGCGACCTCCGGACAGGGCCCTATGGCTACACCTTC.

This clonotype was seen only a few times. This rearrangement joins TRBV4-1 to TRBJ2-3; D not resolved. Trimming pared 3 bases from V and 1 base from J, leaving 14 bases between. The CDR3 sequence is 16 residues long. The germline gives CDR1 MGHRA, CDR2 YSYEKL. The CDR3 spells CASSQTRTVRTDTQYF. The CDR3, as DNA: TGCGCCAGCAGCCAGACTCGGACGGTTCGCACAGATACGCAGTATTTT.

This chain joins TRBV20-1 and TRBJ2-7; either TRBD1 or TRBD2 may fit D (11 bases each). The CDR3 extends over 18 amino acids. CDR1 is DFQATT, CDR2 SNEGSKA, per germline (reference sequence). V was trimmed by 6 bases and J by 3 bases, leaving 30 bases between them. The CDR3 DNA is TGCAGTGCCCAACCCGGGACAGGGGGACTAGCGGAGAACTACGAGCAGTACTTC. Residues: CSAQPGTGGLAENYEQYF.

J is TRBJ2-7 and V is TRBV7-2, with a weak D call TRBD2 (7 bases). The length of the CDR3 is 15 residues. Trimming took off 6 bases at V and 1 base at J, with 16 bases between the two ends. CDR1 and CDR2 (germline): SGHTA, FQGNSA. CDR3 nucleotides: TGTGCCAGCAGGTATGCGGGGGCGCCGTCCTACGAGCAGTACTTC. Protein product: CASRYAGAPSYEQYF.

This clonotype was seen a few times. The chain carries TRBV28 and TRBJ2-1; D is ambiguous. Germline lookup yields CDR1 MDHEN and CDR2 SYDVKM. V was cut by 0 bases and J by 9 bases, with 3 bases left in between. This CDR3 is built from 11 residues. The CDR3 coding sequence is TGTGCCAGCAGTTTATGGGGTGAGCAGTTCTTC. It specifies CASSLWGEQFF. Using reference TRBV28 and TRBJ2-1 for the parts outside the CDR3, the full variable domain is DVKVTQSSRYLVKRTGEKVFLECVQDMDHENMFWYRQDPGLGLRLIYFSYDVKMKEKGDIPEGYSVSREKKERFSLILESASTNQTSMYLCASSLWGEQFFGPGTRLTVL.

This sequence joins TRBV6-2 or TRBV6-3 and TRBJ2-7, with D unresolved. Germline CDR1 reads MNHEY; CDR2 reads SVGEGT. The CDR3 covers 15 residues. Trimming took off 5 bases at V and 2 bases at J, with 16 bases between the two ends. In DNA form, the CDR3 reads TGTGCCAGCAGTCCTCGGGCAGCCCTAACCTACGAGCAGTACTTC. It encodes CASSPRAALTYEQYF.

The chain uses TRBV5-5 and TRBJ1-4; 8 nucleotides line up with TRBD1. Germline CDR1 and CDR2: SGHKS and YYEKEE (reference sequence). V lost 4 bases, J lost 6 bases, and 11 bases stayed unmatched. The CDR3 loop spans 16 amino acids. CDR3 sequence: CASSRGQGEADEKLFF. Written as DNA, the CDR3 is TGTGCCAGCAGCCGAGGACAGGGCGAAGCGGATGAAAAACTGTTTTTT.

V gene TRBV2 combines with J gene TRBJ2-7; the match to TRBD1 covers 9 bases. The CDR3 totals 15 residues. V was clipped by 2 bases and J by 5 bases; unmatched bases: 7. Germline values: CDR1 SNHLY, CDR2 FYNNEI. The CDR3 protein is CASSEHGQGFHEQYF. CDR3 bases: TGTGCCAGCAGTGAACATGGACAGGGGTTCCACGAGCAGTACTTC.

DNA of the CDR3: TGCGCCAGCAGCTTGGAACTAGCGGGGGGACTAAAATACACAGATACGCAGTATTTT. This codes for CASSLELAGGLKYTDTQYF. The V and J genes are TRBV5-1 and TRBJ2-3, with 12 bases aligning to TRBD2. V lost 0 bases, J lost 2 bases, and 10 bases stayed unmatched. Germline V gene lookup returns CDR1 SGHRS and CDR2 YFSETQ. The CDR3 loop spans 19 amino acids.